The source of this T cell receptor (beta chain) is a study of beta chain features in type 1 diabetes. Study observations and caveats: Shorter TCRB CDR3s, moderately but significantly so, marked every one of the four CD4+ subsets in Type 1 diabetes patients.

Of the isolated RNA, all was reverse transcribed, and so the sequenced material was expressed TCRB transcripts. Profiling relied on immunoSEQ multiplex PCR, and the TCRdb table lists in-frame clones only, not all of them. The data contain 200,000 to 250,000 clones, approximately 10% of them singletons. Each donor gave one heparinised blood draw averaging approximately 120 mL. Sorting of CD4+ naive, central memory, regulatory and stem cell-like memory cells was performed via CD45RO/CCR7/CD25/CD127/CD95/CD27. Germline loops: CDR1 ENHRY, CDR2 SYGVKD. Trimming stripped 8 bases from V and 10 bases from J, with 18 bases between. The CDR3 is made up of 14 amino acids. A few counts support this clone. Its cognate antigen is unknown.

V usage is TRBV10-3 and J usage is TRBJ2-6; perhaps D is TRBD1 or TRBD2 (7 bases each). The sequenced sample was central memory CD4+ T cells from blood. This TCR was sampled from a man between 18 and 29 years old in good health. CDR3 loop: CAIGRDSGTNVLTF. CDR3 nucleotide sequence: TGTGCCATCGGACGGGACAGCGGGACGAACGTCCTGACTTTC.